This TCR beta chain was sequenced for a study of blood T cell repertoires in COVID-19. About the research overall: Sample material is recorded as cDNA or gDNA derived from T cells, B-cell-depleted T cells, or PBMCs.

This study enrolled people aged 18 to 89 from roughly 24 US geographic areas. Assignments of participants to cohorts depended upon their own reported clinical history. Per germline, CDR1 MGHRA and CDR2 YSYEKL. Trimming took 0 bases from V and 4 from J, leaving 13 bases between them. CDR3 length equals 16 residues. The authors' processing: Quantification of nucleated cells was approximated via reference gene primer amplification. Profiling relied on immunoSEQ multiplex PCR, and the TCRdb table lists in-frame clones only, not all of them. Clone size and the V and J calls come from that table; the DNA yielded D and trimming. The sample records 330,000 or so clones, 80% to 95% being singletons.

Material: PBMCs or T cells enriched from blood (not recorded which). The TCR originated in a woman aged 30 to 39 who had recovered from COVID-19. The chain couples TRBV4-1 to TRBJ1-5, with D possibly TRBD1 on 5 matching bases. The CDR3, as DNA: TGCGCCAGCAGCCAAGATGGGGCCGGCAAGAATCAGCCCCAGCATTTT. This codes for CASSQDGAGKNQPQHF.